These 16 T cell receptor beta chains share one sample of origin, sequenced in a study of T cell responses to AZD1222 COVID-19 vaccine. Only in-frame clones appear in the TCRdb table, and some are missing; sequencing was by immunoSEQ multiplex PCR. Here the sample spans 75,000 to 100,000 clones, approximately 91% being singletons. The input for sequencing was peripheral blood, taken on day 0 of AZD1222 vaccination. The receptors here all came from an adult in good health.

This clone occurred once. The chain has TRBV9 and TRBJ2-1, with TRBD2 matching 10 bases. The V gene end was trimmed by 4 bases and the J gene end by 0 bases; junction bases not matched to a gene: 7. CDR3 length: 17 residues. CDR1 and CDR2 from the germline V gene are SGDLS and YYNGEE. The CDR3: CASSTSGRESSYNEQFF. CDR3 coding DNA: TGTGCCAGCAGCACAAGCGGGAGGGAGAGCTCCTACAATGAGCAGTTCTTC.

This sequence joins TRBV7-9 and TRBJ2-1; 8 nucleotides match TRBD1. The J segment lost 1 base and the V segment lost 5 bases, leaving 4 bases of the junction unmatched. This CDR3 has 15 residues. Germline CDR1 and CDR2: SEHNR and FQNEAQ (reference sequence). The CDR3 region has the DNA TGTGCCAGCAGCATCCGGGACAGGTCCTACAATGAGCAGTTCTTC. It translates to CASSIRDRSYNEQFF.

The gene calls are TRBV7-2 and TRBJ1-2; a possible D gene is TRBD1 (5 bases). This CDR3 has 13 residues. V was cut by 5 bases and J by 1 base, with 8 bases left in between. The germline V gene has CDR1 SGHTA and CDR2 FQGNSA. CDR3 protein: CASSPDNNYGYTF. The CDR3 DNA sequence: TGTGCCAGCAGCCCGGACAATAACTATGGCTACACCTTC.

The CDR3 sequence: CASSKSSQSSYNEQFF. CDR3 bases: TGTGCCAGCAGCAAATCATCCCAGAGCTCCTACAATGAGCAGTTCTTC. The V and J genes are TRBV5-4 and TRBJ2-1; unclear D gene. Germline V gene lookup returns CDR1 SGHNT and CDR2 YYREEE (reference sequence). Trimming pared 4 bases from V and 0 bases from J, leaving 14 bases between. The CDR3 sequence is 16 residues long.

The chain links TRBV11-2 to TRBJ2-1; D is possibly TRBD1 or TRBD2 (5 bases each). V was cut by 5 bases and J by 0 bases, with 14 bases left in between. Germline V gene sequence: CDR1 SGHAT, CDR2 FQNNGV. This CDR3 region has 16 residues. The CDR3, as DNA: TGTGCCAGCAGCCCCCGCCGGGACCCCTCCTACAATGAGCAGTTCTTC. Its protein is CASSPRRDPSYNEQFF.

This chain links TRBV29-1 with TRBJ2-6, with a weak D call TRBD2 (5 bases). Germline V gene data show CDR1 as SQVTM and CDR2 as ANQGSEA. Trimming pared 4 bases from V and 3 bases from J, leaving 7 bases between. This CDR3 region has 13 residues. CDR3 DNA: TGCAGCGTTGGAGGGCTTGGGGCCAACGTCCTGACTTTC. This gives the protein CSVGGLGANVLTF.

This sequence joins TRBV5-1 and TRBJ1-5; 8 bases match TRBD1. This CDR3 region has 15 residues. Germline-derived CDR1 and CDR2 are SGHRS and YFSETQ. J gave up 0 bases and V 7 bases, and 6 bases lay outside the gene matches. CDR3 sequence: CASSTTGDSNQPQHF. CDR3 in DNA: TGCGCCAGCTCGACGACAGGGGATAGCAATCAGCCCCAGCATTTT.

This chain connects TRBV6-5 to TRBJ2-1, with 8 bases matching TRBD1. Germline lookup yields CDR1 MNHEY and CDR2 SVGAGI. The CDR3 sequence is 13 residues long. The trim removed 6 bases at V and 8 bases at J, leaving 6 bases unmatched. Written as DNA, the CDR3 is TGTGCCAGCAGCGCGGACAGGGACTATGAGCAGTTCTTC. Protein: CASSADRDYEQFF.

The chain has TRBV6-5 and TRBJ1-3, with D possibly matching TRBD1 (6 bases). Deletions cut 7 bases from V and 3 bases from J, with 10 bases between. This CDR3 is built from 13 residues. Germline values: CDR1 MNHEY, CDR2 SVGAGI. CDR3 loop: CASKIQGGNTIYF. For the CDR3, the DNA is TGTGCCAGCAAGATACAGGGTGGAAACACCATATATTTT.

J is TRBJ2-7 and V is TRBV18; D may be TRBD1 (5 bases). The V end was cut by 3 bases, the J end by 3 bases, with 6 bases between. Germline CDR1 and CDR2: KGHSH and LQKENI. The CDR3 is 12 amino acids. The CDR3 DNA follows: TGTGCCAGCTCACCGGACATCTACGAGCAGTACTTC. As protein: CASSPDIYEQYF.

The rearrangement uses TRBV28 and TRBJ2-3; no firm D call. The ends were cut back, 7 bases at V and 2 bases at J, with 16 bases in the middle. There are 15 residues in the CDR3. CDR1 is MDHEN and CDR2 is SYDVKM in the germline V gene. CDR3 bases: TGTGCCAGCACCCCTTATCGACCCACCACAGATACGCAGTATTTT. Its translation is CASTPYRPTTDTQYF.

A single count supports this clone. CDR3 loop: CASSVGDREIDEQFF. The DNA for the CDR3 is TGTGCCAGCAGCGTTGGGGACAGAGAGATCGATGAGCAGTTCTTC. The gene calls are TRBV9 and TRBJ2-1, with TRBD1 matching over 7 bases. This CDR3 has 15 amino acids. Germline lookup yields CDR1 SGDLS and CDR2 YYNGEE. Trimming at V came to 2 bases and at J to 8 bases, leaving 10 bases not matched to a gene.

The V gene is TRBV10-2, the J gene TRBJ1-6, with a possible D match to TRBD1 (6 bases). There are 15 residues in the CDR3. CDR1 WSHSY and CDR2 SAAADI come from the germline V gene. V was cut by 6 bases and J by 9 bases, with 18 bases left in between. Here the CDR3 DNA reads TGCGCCAGCAGCGGGGGCGGTAGTTTTGGTTCACCCCTCCACTTT. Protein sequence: CASSGGGSFGSPLHF.

CDR3: CASSLGLSTFF. The CDR3 nucleotides are TGTGCCAGCAGTCTGGGACTTTCGACTTTCTTT. The chain links TRBV25-1 to TRBJ1-1; D may be TRBD1 (5 bases). There are 11 residues in the CDR3. CDR1 and CDR2 from the germline V gene are MGHDK and SYGVNS. Trimming stripped 5 bases from V and 12 bases from J, with 13 bases between.

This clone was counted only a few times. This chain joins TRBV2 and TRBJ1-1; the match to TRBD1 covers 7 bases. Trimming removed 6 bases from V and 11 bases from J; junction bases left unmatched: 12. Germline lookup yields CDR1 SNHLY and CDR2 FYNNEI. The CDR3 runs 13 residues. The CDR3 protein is CASRPTGDRVAFF. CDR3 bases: TGTGCCAGCAGGCCCACAGGGGATAGGGTTGCTTTCTTT. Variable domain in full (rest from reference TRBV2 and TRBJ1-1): EPEVTQTPSHQVTQMGQEVILRCVPISNHLYFYWYRQILGQKVEFLVSFYNNEISEKSEIFDDQFSVERPDGSNFTLKIRSTKLEDSAMYFCASRPTGDRVAFFGQGTRLTVV.

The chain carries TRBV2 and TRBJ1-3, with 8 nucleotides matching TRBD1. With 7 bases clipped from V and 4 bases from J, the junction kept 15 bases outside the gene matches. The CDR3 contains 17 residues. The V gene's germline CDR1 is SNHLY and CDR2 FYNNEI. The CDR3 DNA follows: TGTGCCAGCACTATTTCCAGGGGGCAAGTCTCGGGAAACACCATATATTTT. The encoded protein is CASTISRGQVSGNTIYF.